These T cell receptor beta chains were read from a single sample in a study of shared clonotypes between healthy human individuals. Here immunoSEQ multiplex PCR was the method, and the copy in TCRdb shows in-frame clones only, minus some. The repertoire holds a few hundred thousand clones, 97% seen once, with around 0.057% in the top ten. Specimen: naive CD4+ T cells sorted from blood. The receptor set was obtained from a woman in her twenties or thirties in good health. CDR3s include the opening cysteine and the closing phenylalanine or tryptophan. Each record gives: V gene, J gene, clone size, D gene, CDR3 protein, CDR3 DNA. The D gene is left open where the match is weak. Clone size is given for some rows only: seen once, a few or many times, or a class if the clone is expanded.

V: TRBV28
J: TRBJ2-3
size: NA
D: NA
CDR3: CASSLIWLASDTDTQYF
DNA: TGTGCCAGCAGTCTTATCTGGCTGGCTAGCGACACAGATACGCAGTATTTT

V: TRBV28
J: TRBJ2-1
size: NA
D: NA
CDR3: CASRPHGVGYNEQFF
DNA: TGTGCCAGCAGGCCTCATGGGGTCGGTTACAATGAGCAGTTCTTC

V: TRBV18
J: TRBJ2-5
size: NA
D: NA
CDR3: CASSPLDGQETQYF
DNA: TGTGCCAGCTCACCTCTGGACGGTCAAGAGACCCAGTACTTC

V: TRBV5-1
J: TRBJ1-1
size: NA
D: NA
CDR3: CASSPRTRDTEAFF
DNA: TGCGCCAGCAGCCCCCGGACCCGAGACACTGAAGCTTTCTTT

V: TRBV4-1
J: TRBJ1-4
size: NA
D: NA
CDR3: CASFPSYRVQTNEKLFF
DNA: TGCGCCAGCTTCCCCTCCTACAGGGTGCAAACTAATGAAAAACTGTTTTTT

V: TRBV28
J: TRBJ2-1
size: NA
D: TRBD2
CDR3: CASSLGTSGYNEQFF
DNA: TGTGCCAGCAGTCTCGGGACTAGCGGTTACAATGAGCAGTTCTTC

V: TRBV5-4
J: TRBJ2-3
size: NA
D: NA
CDR3: CASSLDQYSADTQYF
DNA: TGTGCCAGCAGCTTGGATCAGTATTCGGCAGATACGCAGTATTTT

V: TRBV28
J: TRBJ1-5
size: once
D: TRBD1
CDR3: CASSPGQGAGIHNYQPQHF
DNA: TGTGCCAGCAGCCCGGGACAGGGGGCGGGAATCCACAATTATCAGCCCCAGCATTTT

V: TRBV6-1
J: TRBJ1-5
size: NA
D: TRBD1
CDR3: CASSESFGQVDQPQHF
DNA: TGTGCCAGCAGTGAATCTTTCGGACAGGTGGATCAGCCCCAGCATTTT

V: TRBV4-2
J: TRBJ2-3
size: once
D: NA
CDR3: CASSHRYTDTQYF
DNA: TGTGCCAGCAGCCACCGATACACAGATACGCAGTATTTT

V: TRBV5-6
J: TRBJ2-5
size: once
D: TRBD1
CDR3: CASSLGQGRKTQYF
DNA: TGTGCCAGCAGCTTGGGACAGGGAAGGAAGACCCAGTACTTC

V: TRBV6-1
J: TRBJ2-3
size: NA
D: NA
CDR3: CASNGGGTDTQYF
DNA: TGTGCCAGCAATGGCGGGGGCACAGATACGCAGTATTTT

V: TRBV28
J: TRBJ1-1
size: NA
D: NA
CDR3: CASNLDRPDTEAFF
DNA: TGTGCCAGCAACCTAGACAGACCCGACACTGAAGCTTTCTTT

V: TRBV10-3
J: TRBJ2-5
size: NA
D: NA
CDR3: CAISAGNQETQYF
DNA: TGTGCCATCAGTGCGGGGAACCAAGAGACCCAGTACTTC

V: TRBV29-1
J: TRBJ2-3
size: NA
D: NA
CDR3: CSVVGQSTDTQYF
DNA: TGCAGCGTTGTCGGACAGAGCACAGATACGCAGTATTTT

V: TRBV5-6
J: TRBJ1-2
size: NA
D: TRBD1
CDR3: CASSTPGQASNGYTF
DNA: TGTGCCAGCAGCACGCCCGGACAGGCGTCGAATGGCTACACCTTC

V: TRBV29-1
J: TRBJ2-2
size: NA
D: TRBD2
CDR3: CSVVGTSVTGELFF
DNA: TGCAGCGTTGTAGGGACTAGCGTGACCGGGGAGCTGTTTTTT

V: TRBV5-1
J: TRBJ1-4
size: NA
D: NA
CDR3: CASSGGELNEKLFF
DNA: TGCGCCAGCAGCGGGGGAGAACTGAATGAAAAACTGTTTTTT

V: TRBV27
J: TRBJ2-1
size: NA
D: TRBD1
CDR3: CASRSWGTGDNEQFF
DNA: TGTGCCAGCCGTTCTTGGGGGACAGGGGACAATGAGCAGTTCTTC

V: TRBV2
J: TRBJ2-1
size: NA
D: TRBD2
CDR3: CASRGTSGKVYNEQFF
DNA: TGTGCCAGCAGGGGGACTAGCGGGAAGGTCTACAATGAGCAGTTCTTC

V: TRBV18
J: TRBJ2-2
size: NA
D: TRBD2
CDR3: CASSPRLAGVNGRELFF
DNA: TGTGCCAGCTCACCAAGGCTAGCGGGAGTGAACGGACGGGAGCTGTTTTTT

V: TRBV11-2
J: TRBJ1-2
size: NA
D: NA
CDR3: CASSLDKSNGYTF
DNA: TGTGCCAGCAGCTTAGACAAGAGCAATGGCTACACCTTC

V: TRBV11-3
J: TRBJ1-2
size: NA
D: NA
CDR3: CASSSRGVYGYTF
DNA: TGTGCCAGCAGCAGCAGGGGTGTCTATGGCTACACCTTC

V: TRBV6-1
J: TRBJ2-7
size: NA
D: NA
CDR3: CAISESIVPYEQYF
DNA: TGTGCCATCAGTGAGTCGATTGTGCCATACGAGCAGTACTTC

V: TRBV28
J: TRBJ1-1
size: NA
D: NA
CDR3: CASRPNMGGTEAFF
DNA: TGTGCCAGCAGACCAAATATGGGGGGCACTGAAGCTTTCTTT

V: TRBV5-1
J: TRBJ2-7
size: NA
D: NA
CDR3: CASSLGAGSYEQYF
DNA: TGCGCCAGCAGCTTGGGGGCTGGCTCCTACGAGCAGTACTTC

V: TRBV6-1
J: TRBJ2-7
size: once
D: TRBD2
CDR3: CATRSGRNDYEQYF
DNA: TGTGCCACAAGGAGCGGGAGGAATGACTACGAGCAGTACTTC

V: TRBV5-4
J: TRBJ2-2
size: NA
D: TRBD2
CDR3: CASTQVRGVDTGELFF
DNA: TGTGCCAGCACCCAGGTCCGGGGGGTCGACACCGGGGAGCTGTTTTTT

V: TRBV5-1
J: TRBJ2-1
size: NA
D: TRBD2
CDR3: CASSPGTSGSNEQFF
DNA: TGCGCCAGCAGCCCAGGGACTAGCGGGAGCAATGAGCAGTTCTTC

V: TRBV27
J: TRBJ2-7
size: NA
D: TRBD1
CDR3: CASSSPGTGIYEQYF
DNA: TGTGCCAGCAGTTCCCCCGGGACAGGAATATACGAGCAGTACTTC

V: TRBV23-1
J: TRBJ2-7
size: NA
D: TRBD2
CDR3: CASSHWWTSGWTSYEQYF
DNA: TGCGCCAGCAGTCATTGGTGGACTAGCGGGTGGACCTCCTACGAGCAGTACTTC